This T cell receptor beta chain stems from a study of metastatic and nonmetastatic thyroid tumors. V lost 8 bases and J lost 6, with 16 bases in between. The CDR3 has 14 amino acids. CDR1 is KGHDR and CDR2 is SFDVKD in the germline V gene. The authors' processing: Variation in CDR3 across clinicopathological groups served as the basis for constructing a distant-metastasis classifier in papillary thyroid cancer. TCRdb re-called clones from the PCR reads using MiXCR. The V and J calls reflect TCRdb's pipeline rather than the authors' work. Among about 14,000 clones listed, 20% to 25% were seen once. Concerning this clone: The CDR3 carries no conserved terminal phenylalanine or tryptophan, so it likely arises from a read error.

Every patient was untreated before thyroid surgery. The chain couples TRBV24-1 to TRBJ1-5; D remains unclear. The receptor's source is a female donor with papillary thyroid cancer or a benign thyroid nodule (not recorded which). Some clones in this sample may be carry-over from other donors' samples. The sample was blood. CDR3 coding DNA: TGTGCCACCACTGAGGCCCACGGTGGTCAGCCCCAGCATTTA. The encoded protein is CATTEAHGGQPQHL.